Detailed here is one T cell receptor beta chain. The data were obtained in a study of T cell responses to AZD1222 COVID-19 vaccine. Assay used: immunoSEQ multiplex PCR; TCRdb lists only in-frame clones, some missing. The table lists some 130,000 clones, approximately 92% of them singletons, with 6% to 7% in the top ten. The sequencing used peripheral blood, collected 28 days after the second AZD1222 dose. The receptor's source is an adult who received the AZD1222 COVID-19 vaccine.

CDR3 in amino acids: CSAVTGREQYF. CDR3 coding DNA: TGCAGTGCTGTTACAGGGCGGGAGCAGTACTTC. This chain links TRBV20-1 with TRBJ2-7; tentative D call: TRBD1 (6 bases). Germline loops: CDR1 DFQATT, CDR2 SNEGSKA (reference sequence). V was pared by 5 bases and J by 7 bases, with 12 bases between. The CDR3 runs to 11 residues.